This TCR beta chain was recorded in a study of blood T cell repertoires in COVID-19. Study overall: There were acute and convalescent COVID-19 samples, and they came from the United States, Italy and Spain. Sources were T cells, B-cell-depleted T cells, or PBMCs; the material itself was cDNA or gDNA.

CDR3 size: 14 residues. V dropped 7 bases and J dropped 6; count of bases not matched to a gene: 10. Germline CDR1 MNHEY, CDR2 SVGAGI. The method was immunoSEQ multiplex PCR; TCRdb's version includes in-frame clones alone and lacks a portion of them. The sample records some 170,000 clones, 82% being singletons. The receptor was derived from an older woman with acute or convalescent COVID-19. The sequenced material came from peripheral blood. V and J are TRBV6-5 and TRBJ2-7; TRBD2 agrees at 9 bases. This chain's CDR3 is CASINQAGGVEQYF. The DNA for the CDR3 is TGTGCCAGCATTAACCAGGCGGGGGGGGTCGAGCAGTACTTC.